The rows below give T cell receptor beta chains drawn from one sample of a study of T-cell memory formation after mild COVID-19. TCRdb reprocessed the 5' RACE reads with MiXCR, giving one entry per CDR3 protein. The sample shows hundreds of thousands of distinct CDR3 sequences, 20% to 30% of them seen only once. The sequenced material came from PBMCs or a T cell subset sorted from them (not recorded which). All receptors derive from an adult woman who had mild COVID-19 (a few samples of this study predate the infection). Cell type and time point are not known. The CDR3 runs from the conserved cysteine through the conserved F or W. The order of the fields is J gene, V gene, clone size, D gene, CDR3 protein, CDR3 DNA. A D gene is named only where the DNA matches it firmly. The listing skips clone size in some rows; elsewhere it reads once, few, many or a size class.

J gene: TRBJ1-5
V gene: TRBV6-5
clone size: few
D gene: TRBD1
CDR3 protein: CASSPTYRDRQHF
CDR3 DNA: TGTGCCAGCAGTCCGACTTACCGGGACAGACAACATTTT

J gene: TRBJ1-1
V gene: TRBV7-9
clone size: .
D gene: TRBD1
CDR3 protein: CASSHHDREHTEAFF
CDR3 DNA: TGTGCCAGCAGCCACCACGACAGGGAGCACACTGAAGCTTTCTTT

J gene: TRBJ2-4
V gene: TRBV7-9
clone size: .
D gene: .
CDR3 protein: CASTSPAKNIQYF
CDR3 DNA: TGTGCCAGCACCTCCCCCGCCAAAAACATTCAGTACTTC

J gene: TRBJ1-1
V gene: TRBV15
clone size: .
D gene: .
CDR3 protein: CATSSLEGNTEAFF
CDR3 DNA: TGTGCCACCAGCAGCTTGGAGGGGAACACTGAAGCTTTCTTT

J gene: TRBJ2-5
V gene: TRBV7-9
clone size: .
D gene: TRBD2
CDR3 protein: CASSFRAGIEETQYF
CDR3 DNA: TGTGCCAGCAGCTTCCGAGCGGGAATTGAAGAGACCCAGTACTTC

J gene: TRBJ1-1
V gene: TRBV19
clone size: .
D gene: .
CDR3 protein: CASIKDGMNTEAFF
CDR3 DNA: TGTGCCAGTATCAAAGATGGGATGAACACTGAAGCTTTCTTT

J gene: TRBJ2-3
V gene: TRBV7-2
clone size: .
D gene: .
CDR3 protein: CASSHPQRTRVGTDTQYF
CDR3 DNA: TGTGCCAGCAGCCATCCTCAGAGGACGAGGGTGGGGACAGATACGCAGTATTTT

J gene: TRBJ2-1
V gene: TRBV7-8
clone size: .
D gene: TRBD2
CDR3 protein: CASSLARAGGRNEQFF
CDR3 DNA: TGTGCCAGCAGCTTAGCGAGAGCGGGGGGGCGTAATGAGCAGTTCTTC

J gene: TRBJ2-3
V gene: TRBV11-3
clone size: .
D gene: TRBD2
CDR3 protein: CASSLERGLAGVADTQYF
CDR3 DNA: TGTGCCAGCAGCTTAGAACGGGGCCTAGCGGGAGTTGCAGATACGCAGTATTTT

J gene: TRBJ1-5
V gene: TRBV5-1
clone size: .
D gene: .
CDR3 protein: CASSADPVKGQPQHF
CDR3 DNA: TGCGCCAGCAGCGCAGACCCCGTGAAGGGGCAGCCCCAGCATTTT

J gene: TRBJ1-4
V gene: TRBV5-1
clone size: .
D gene: .
CDR3 protein: CASSWNRAVEEKLFF
CDR3 DNA: TGCGCCAGCAGCTGGAACCGGGCCGTGGAAGAAAAACTGTTTTTT

J gene: TRBJ2-2
V gene: TRBV13
clone size: .
D gene: TRBD2
CDR3 protein: CASSHTSARGAGELFF
CDR3 DNA: TGTGCCAGCAGCCACACTAGCGCGAGAGGGGCCGGGGAGCTGTTTTTT

J gene: TRBJ1-1
V gene: TRBV20-1
clone size: few
D gene: TRBD1
CDR3 protein: CSADTGGGFDEAFF
CDR3 DNA: TGCAGTGCGGACACAGGGGGAGGATTCGATGAAGCTTTCTTT

J gene: TRBJ2-1
V gene: TRBV9
clone size: few
D gene: .
CDR3 protein: CASSPHPGESYTSEQFF
CDR3 DNA: TGTGCCAGCAGCCCCCACCCGGGCGAGTCCTATACAAGTGAGCAGTTCTTC

J gene: TRBJ2-1
V gene: TRBV9
clone size: few
D gene: TRBD2
CDR3 protein: CASSPDWAGVYNEQFF
CDR3 DNA: TGTGCCAGCAGCCCGGACTGGGCGGGAGTCTACAATGAGCAGTTCTTC

J gene: TRBJ2-4
V gene: TRBV20-1
clone size: few
D gene: .
CDR3 protein: CSATALSKNIQYF
CDR3 DNA: TGCAGTGCTACCGCGTTGTCCAAAAACATTCAGTACTTC

J gene: TRBJ1-3
V gene: TRBV6-6
clone size: few
D gene: .
CDR3 protein: CASSYGEARALGNTIYF
CDR3 DNA: TGTGCCAGCAGTTATGGGGAGGCCAGGGCGCTCGGGAACACCATATATTTT

J gene: TRBJ2-5
V gene: TRBV2
clone size: .
D gene: .
CDR3 protein: CASRKEPNQETQYF
CDR3 DNA: TGTGCCAGCAGGAAGGAACCAAACCAAGAGACCCAGTACTTC

J gene: TRBJ2-2
V gene: TRBV7-6
clone size: .
D gene: TRBD2
CDR3 protein: CASSLGVASGVSTGELFF
CDR3 DNA: TGTGCCAGCAGCTTAGGGGTCGCTAGCGGGGTGTCCACCGGGGAGCTGTTTTTT

J gene: TRBJ2-1
V gene: TRBV20-1
clone size: .
D gene: .
CDR3 protein: CSARSRRGATNTSYNEQFF
CDR3 DNA: TGCAGTGCTAGATCTAGAAGGGGGGCCACAAATACTTCCTACAATGAGCAGTTCTTC

J gene: TRBJ1-6
V gene: TRBV9
clone size: .
D gene: .
CDR3 protein: CASSVGLVTPLHF
CDR3 DNA: TGTGCCAGCAGCGTAGGTCTTGTAACACCCCTCCACTTT

J gene: TRBJ1-5
V gene: TRBV12-3/TRBV12-4
clone size: few
D gene: .
CDR3 protein: CASSLAPSGPQHF
CDR3 DNA: TGTGCCAGCAGTTTAGCACCTTCGGGGCCCCAGCATTTT

J gene: TRBJ2-5
V gene: TRBV18
clone size: .
D gene: .
CDR3 protein: CASPTRRVGETQYF
CDR3 DNA: TGTGCCAGCCCAACCAGGCGGGTAGGAGAGACCCAGTACTTC